This T cell receptor (beta chain) was sequenced during a study of blood T cells in healthy people across ages. A few counts support this clonotype. The sample providers were healthy Caucasian people from Russia, aged roughly 6 to 95. Each sample used at least 6.5 million PBMCs. This CDR3 has 14 residues. The V end was cut by 6 bases, the J end by 9 bases, with 18 bases between. Germline lookup yields CDR1 SGHTA and CDR2 FQGTGA. It was with a sample-barcoded 5' primer and a J-beta primer mix that a second PCR of roughly 7 to 12 cycles was run. The study obtained at least 2.5 million CDR3-containing paired-end reads from every sample. TCRdb used MiXCR to reprocess the 5' RACE reads, holding one entry per CDR3 protein. The sample holds about 1.6 million distinct CDR3 sequences; about 32% are singletons and the top ten take roughly 10%.

The clonotype comes from a woman aged 25 to 45 in good health. Sequencing used blood. This chain joins TRBV7-3 and TRBJ2-1; either TRBD1 or TRBD2 may supply D (5 bases each). CDR3 sequence: CASSAGGGLLEQFF. The DNA of the CDR3 is TGTGCCAGCAGTGCGGGTGGGGGTCTTCTTGAGCAGTTCTTC.